A selection of T cell receptor beta chains follows, all from one sample in a study of control samples from healthy donors and cancer patients. Using immunoSEQ multiplex PCR, the repertoire was profiled, and TCRdb retains in-frame clones only, with some absent. Of under 60,000 clones in the sample, about 95% were seen once. The specimen was blood. The receptors stem from a man younger than 40 in good health. The CDR3 runs from the conserved cysteine through the conserved F or W. Each record gives: clone size, D gene, J gene, V gene, CDR3 protein, CDR3 DNA. The D gene is left open where the match is weak. Some rows mark clone size as missing; the rest say once, few, many or name a class of expanded clone.

.,.,TRBJ1-5,TRBV5-5,CASSLESRAENQPQHF,TGTGCCAGCAGCTTGGAAAGTAGGGCGGAAAATCAGCCCCAGCATTTT
.,.,TRBJ1-5,TRBV25-1,CASSYAGTNQPQHF,TGTGCCAGCAGTTATGCAGGGACTAATCAGCCCCAGCATTTT
.,.,TRBJ2-7,TRBV5-6,CASSLQGYEQYF,TGTGCCAGCAGCCTACAGGGCTACGAGCAGTACTTC
.,TRBD2,TRBJ2-7,TRBV29-1,CSVTSGSDVGNEQYF,TGCAGCGTAACTAGCGGGAGCGACGTGGGGAACGAGCAGTACTTC
.,.,TRBJ2-7,TRBV9,CASSGGEGLYSYEQYF,TGTGCCAGCAGCGGGGGGGAAGGACTATACTCCTACGAGCAGTACTTC
once,TRBD1,TRBJ1-5,TRBV11-1,CASSPDRGQPQHF,TGTGCCAGCAGCCCGGACAGGGGTCAGCCCCAGCATTTT
.,TRBD1,TRBJ1-4,TRBV4-2,CASSQVQGQLNEKLFF,TGTGCCAGCAGCCAAGTTCAGGGACAGTTGAATGAAAAACTGTTTTTT
.,TRBD2,TRBJ2-1,TRBV5-4,CASSPQRGGNNEQFF,TGTGCCAGCAGCCCTCAGCGGGGGGGGAACAATGAGCAGTTCTTC
.,.,TRBJ2-2,TRBV30,CAWVSAASTGELFF,TGTGCCTGGGTGTCGGCAGCAAGTACCGGGGAGCTGTTTTTT
once,TRBD2,TRBJ2-7,TRBV7-9,CASSATFGKAGGLYEQYF,TGTGCCAGCAGCGCCACGTTTGGGAAAGCGGGGGGGCTCTACGAGCAGTACTTC
.,TRBD1,TRBJ1-4,TRBV28,CASSFARGQEKLFF,TGTGCCAGCAGTTTTGCCAGGGGACAGGAAAAACTGTTTTTT
.,.,TRBJ1-5,TRBV5-6,CASSLAQGPQHF,TGTGCCAGCAGCTTGGCACAGGGGCCCCAGCATTTT
.,TRBD2,TRBJ2-1,TRBV10-3,CAISEPTSGRTGEQFF,TGTGCCATCAGTGAGCCCACTAGCGGGAGGACGGGTGAGCAGTTCTTC
.,TRBD2,TRBJ2-7,TRBV20-1,CSASQRGGRGEQYF,TGCAGTGCTAGTCAGCGGGGGGGCCGAGGCGAGCAGTACTTC
.,.,TRBJ2-7,TRBV2,CASSRAYEQYF,TGTGCCAGCAGCCGGGCCTACGAGCAGTACTTC
.,.,TRBJ1-5,TRBV6-2/TRBV6-3,CASSLDRPGGQPQHF,TGTGCCAGCAGTTTAGACCGACCGGGGGGACAGCCCCAGCATTTT
.,TRBD1,TRBJ1-2,TRBV29-1,CTTIGAGGGYGYTF,TGCACCACAATTGGGGCAGGGGGCGGCTATGGCTACACCTTC
.,TRBD1,TRBJ1-2,TRBV6-5,CASSPQGGSDGYTF,TGTGCCAGCAGCCCACAGGGGGGGTCCGATGGCTACACCTTC
.,.,TRBJ1-4,TRBV6-6,CVSSYSNRDNEKLFF,TGTGTCAGCAGTTACTCGAACAGGGACAATGAAAAACTGTTTTTT
.,TRBD1,TRBJ2-3,TRBV7-9,CAGRRQGRTDTQYF,TGTGCCGGGAGGAGACAGGGGCGCACAGATACGCAGTATTTT
.,TRBD2,TRBJ2-2,TRBV7-3,CASSLGGTMSGELFF,TGTGCCAGCAGCTTAGGTGGGACTATGTCCGGGGAGCTGTTTTTT
.,.,TRBJ1-1,TRBV7-2,CASSLFKGKPWPEAFF,TGTGCCAGCAGCTTATTTAAGGGTAAACCGTGGCCTGAAGCTTTCTTT
.,.,TRBJ2-7,TRBV7-8,CASSHRDIPLEQYF,TGTGCCAGCAGCCACCGGGACATACCCCTCGAGCAGTACTTC
few,TRBD1,TRBJ1-1,TRBV10-1,CASSYLRDRGPNTEAFF,TGCGCCAGCAGTTATCTACGGGACAGGGGACCGAACACTGAAGCTTTCTTT
few,TRBD2,TRBJ2-1,TRBV5-3,CARSESSGSSYNEQFF,TGTGCCAGAAGCGAGTCTAGCGGGAGTTCCTACAATGAGCAGTTCTTC
few,TRBD2,TRBJ2-3,TRBV7-2,CASSLDLAGGTDTQYF,TGTGCCAGCAGCTTAGATCTAGCGGGGGGGACAGATACGCAGTATTTT
.,.,TRBJ1-1,TRBV5-4,CASSGGWNTEAFF,TGTGCCAGCAGCGGAGGGTGGAACACTGAAGCTTTCTTT
.,TRBD1,TRBJ1-1,TRBV3-1/TRBV3-2,CASSQSGQRNTEAFF,TGTGCCAGCAGCCAATCGGGACAGAGAAACACTGAAGCTTTCTTT
.,.,TRBJ2-2,TRBV19,CASTTWGENTGELFF,TGTGCCAGTACCACGTGGGGGGAAAACACCGGGGAGCTGTTTTTT
.,TRBD2,TRBJ2-2,TRBV2,CASSGFSGRNTGELFF,TGTGCCAGCAGTGGTTTTAGCGGGAGGAACACCGGGGAGCTGTTTTTT
.,.,TRBJ1-3,TRBV5-6,CASSFRYRNTIYF,TGTGCCAGCAGCTTCCGGTATCGGAACACCATATATTTT
.,.,TRBJ2-2,TRBV4-3,CASSQPNRDTGELFF,TGCGCCAGCAGCCAACCTAACAGGGATACCGGGGAGCTGTTTTTT
.,.,TRBJ1-1,TRBV9,CASSVERGATEAFF,TGTGCCAGCAGCGTAGAAAGGGGGGCCACTGAAGCTTTCTTT
once,.,TRBJ1-2,TRBV6-6,CASTHRESKGYTF,TGTGCCAGCACCCACAGGGAGAGTAAAGGCTACACCTTC
.,TRBD1,TRBJ1-5,TRBV2,CASSTSTGKGSNQPQHF,TGTGCCAGCAGCACCTCGACAGGGAAAGGAAGCAATCAGCCCCAGCATTTT
.,TRBD1,TRBJ1-1,TRBV5-4,CASSLDSGGRAFF,TGTGCCAGCAGCTTGGACTCAGGGGGCAGGGCTTTCTTT
.,.,TRBJ2-1,TRBV4-1,CASSQRRLLRDSYNEQFF,TGCGCCAGCAGCCAGCGCCGTCTGCTTCGGGACTCCTACAATGAGCAGTTCTTC
.,.,TRBJ2-5,TRBV19,CASSISRVEETQYF,TGTGCCAGTAGTATCAGCCGGGTCGAGGAGACCCAGTACTTC
few,.,TRBJ1-1,TRBV15,CATSRAGLGTEAFF,TGTGCCACCAGCAGGGCAGGGCTGGGGACTGAAGCTTTCTTT
.,TRBD1,TRBJ1-2,TRBV4-1,CASSQDAQGAANYGYTF,TGCGCCAGCAGCCAAGATGCACAGGGGGCAGCGAACTATGGCTACACCTTC
.,.,TRBJ1-2,TRBV19,CASSPQGTNYGYTF,TGTGCCAGTAGTCCACAGGGTACGAACTATGGCTACACCTTC
.,TRBD1,TRBJ1-3,TRBV9,CASSVGTGQAANTIYF,TGTGCCAGCAGCGTAGGTACCGGACAGGCAGCAAACACCATATATTTT
.,.,TRBJ2-1,TRBV2,CASTRGSLGYNEQFF,TGTGCCAGCACGAGGGGGTCACTGGGCTACAATGAGCAGTTCTTC
.,.,TRBJ2-3,TRBV5-1,CASSLLATASTDTQYF,TGCGCCAGCAGCTTGCTGGCTACTGCTAGCACAGATACGCAGTATTTT
.,TRBD1,TRBJ1-4,TRBV4-3,CASSQGYRGRTPTDEKLFF,TGCGCCAGCAGCCAAGGGTACAGGGGGCGTACCCCGACGGATGAAAAACTGTTTTTT
.,.,TRBJ1-2,TRBV6-1,CASSEETGGGYGYTF,TGTGCCAGCAGTGAAGAAACCGGCGGGGGGTATGGCTACACCTTC
once,.,TRBJ1-1,TRBV21-1,CASSPRGRSTEAFF,TGTGCCAGCAGCCCCAGGGGGCGCAGCACTGAAGCTTTCTTT
.,TRBD1,TRBJ1-1,TRBV5-1,CASSLGQGHTEAFF,TGCGCCAGCAGCTTAGGACAGGGTCACACTGAAGCTTTCTTT
.,TRBD1,TRBJ1-5,TRBV3-1/TRBV3-2,CASSRGTARSNQPQHF,TGTGCCAGCAGCCGTGGGACAGCCCGGAGCAATCAGCCCCAGCATTTT
.,TRBD2,TRBJ2-3,TRBV6-2/TRBV6-3,CASSHTSGGPYPTDTQYF,TGTGCCAGCAGCCATACTAGCGGGGGACCCTATCCCACAGATACGCAGTATTTT
.,TRBD1,TRBJ1-1,TRBV30,CAWNRGTNTEAFF,TGTGCCTGGAACAGGGGAACTAACACTGAAGCTTTCTTT